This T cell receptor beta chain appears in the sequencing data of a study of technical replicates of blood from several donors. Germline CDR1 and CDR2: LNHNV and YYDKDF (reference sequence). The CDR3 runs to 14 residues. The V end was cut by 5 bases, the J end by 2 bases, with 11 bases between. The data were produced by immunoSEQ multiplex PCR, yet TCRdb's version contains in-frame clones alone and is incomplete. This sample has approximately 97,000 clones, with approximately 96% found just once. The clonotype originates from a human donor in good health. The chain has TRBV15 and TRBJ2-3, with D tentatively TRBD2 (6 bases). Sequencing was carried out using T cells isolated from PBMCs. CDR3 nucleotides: TGTGCCACCAGCCCCGGGACTTCCACAGATACGCAGTATTTT. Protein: CATSPGTSTDTQYF.